Listed below are T cell receptor beta chains from one sample, sequenced in a study of immune cell composition in non-small cell lung cancer. Sequencing was performed with immunoSEQ multiplex PCR; in TCRdb, only in-frame clones are kept and a portion is missing. The sample lists approximately 5,900 clones, about 85% occurring once. The sample consisted of non-adjacent lung tissue. These receptor sequences come from a human donor with non-small cell lung cancer. Each CDR3 is given with its conserved first and last residue. A D gene is named only where the DNA matches it firmly. Some rows have no size entry. The others give once, few or many, or a class for an expanded clone.

once	TRBV27	TRBJ2-4	NA	CASSSGRGAKNIQYF	TGTGCCAGCAGTTCCGGGAGAGGAGCCAAAAACATTCAGTACTTC
NA	TRBV7-9	TRBJ2-1	NA	CASSLPAGSSYNEQFF	TGTGCCAGCAGCCTCCCGGCAGGTAGCTCCTACAATGAGCAGTTCTTC
NA	TRBV30	TRBJ2-3	TRBD2	CAWSRGDRAPVTDTQYF	TGTGCCTGGAGTCGGGGGGACCGGGCCCCCGTGACAGATACGCAGTATTTT
NA	TRBV6-6	TRBJ2-7	TRBD2	CASSLAGVKYF	TGTGCCAGCAGTCTAGCGGGAGTTAAGTACTTC
NA	TRBV5-6	TRBJ1-4	NA	CASSSVTAYNEKLFF	TGTGCCAGCAGCTCCGTGACAGCTTATAATGAAAAACTGTTTTTT
NA	TRBV28	TRBJ2-2	TRBD1	CASRQGAVGELFF	TGTGCCAGCAGACAGGGGGCGGTCGGGGAGCTGTTTTTT
once	TRBV25-1	TRBJ1-2	NA	CASSALGTHGYTF	TGTGCCAGCAGTGCCCTCGGGACTCATGGCTACACCTTC
NA	TRBV29-1	TRBJ1-1	NA	CSVTLGGYEAFF	TGCAGCGTTACCCTCGGCGGGTACGAAGCTTTCTTT
NA	TRBV4-1	TRBJ2-1	NA	CASSQGVGQLTNEQFF	TGCGCCAGCAGCCAGGGGGTAGGACAGCTGACCAATGAGCAGTTCTTC
NA	TRBV29-1	TRBJ1-2	TRBD1	CSVGTGANYGYTF	TGCAGCGTCGGGACAGGGGCTAACTATGGCTACACCTTC
NA	TRBV25-1	TRBJ2-7	NA	CASSARGSSYEQYF	TGTGCCAGCAGTGCGAGGGGGAGCTCCTACGAGCAGTACTTC
NA	TRBV11-1	TRBJ1-1	TRBD1	CASSSRGVVETEAFF	TGTGCCAGCAGCTCCAGGGGGGTGGTAGAGACTGAAGCTTTCTTT
few	TRBV7-9	TRBJ2-7	NA	CASSLDRGLYEQYF	TGTGCCAGCAGCTTAGATCGGGGACTCTACGAGCAGTACTTC
NA	TRBV7-2	TRBJ2-7	TRBD1	CASSVQGYEQYF	TGTGCCAGCAGCGTACAGGGGTACGAGCAGTACTTC
NA	TRBV18	TRBJ1-1	NA	CASSLQGKRTEAFF	TGTGCCAGCTCACTCCAGGGAAAACGTACTGAAGCTTTCTTT
NA	TRBV19	TRBJ1-5	TRBD1	CASSEPGTGIGRQPQHF	TGTGCCAGTAGTGAGCCGGGGACAGGGATCGGTCGTCAGCCCCAGCATTTT
NA	TRBV27	TRBJ2-7	NA	CASTFGGTSRDEQYF	TGTGCCAGCACTTTCGGGGGGACAAGTCGGGACGAGCAGTACTTC
NA	TRBV9	TRBJ2-1	NA	CASSVADEQFF	TGTGCCAGCAGCGTAGCTGATGAGCAGTTCTTC
few	TRBV6-5	TRBJ1-2	NA	CASLDINYGYTF	TGTGCCAGCCTCGACATTAACTATGGCTACACCTTC
NA	TRBV11-3	TRBJ2-5	NA	CASSQGGQETQYF	TGTGCCAGCAGCCAGGGGGGACAAGAGACCCAGTACTTC
NA	TRBV6-5	TRBJ1-1	NA	CASRAPGQNTEAFF	TGTGCCAGCAGGGCCCCAGGGCAGAACACTGAAGCTTTCTTT
NA	TRBV5-4	TRBJ2-1	TRBD2	CASSFPSGTNEQFF	TGTGCCAGCAGCTTCCCTAGCGGGACAAATGAGCAGTTCTTC
NA	TRBV10-3	TRBJ2-3	TRBD2	CANSPGGSTDTQYF	TGTGCCAATTCCCCGGGGGGTAGCACAGATACGCAGTATTTT
NA	TRBV5-1	TRBJ2-3	TRBD2	CASSLMGLAGPSADTQYF	TGCGCCAGCAGCTTGATGGGACTAGCGGGACCGTCGGCAGATACGCAGTATTTT
NA	TRBV29-1	TRBJ2-3	NA	CSVASRVTDTQYF	TGCAGCGTTGCCAGCCGGGTTACAGATACGCAGTATTTT
NA	TRBV6-1	TRBJ2-3	TRBD2	CASSELAGGSTDTQYF	TGTGCCAGCAGTGAACTAGCGGGAGGGAGCACAGATACGCAGTATTTT
NA	TRBV19	TRBJ2-3	NA	CASRPSALRRSTDTQYF	TGTGCCAGTAGGCCCTCGGCCTTGCGGAGGTCCACAGATACGCAGTATTTT
NA	TRBV11-2	TRBJ2-2	TRBD1	CASSRTGTGTTGELFF	TGTGCCAGCAGCCGTACCGGGACAGGGACCACCGGGGAGCTGTTTTTT
NA	TRBV6-6	TRBJ2-7	TRBD1	CAVSDRGRPTYEQYF	TGTGCCGTAAGCGACAGGGGTCGGCCTACCTACGAGCAGTACTTC
NA	TRBV30	TRBJ1-1	TRBD1	CAWSGTGGPRTEAFF	TGTGCCTGGAGTGGGACAGGGGGTCCTCGAACTGAAGCTTTCTTT
NA	TRBV4-2	TRBJ2-7	TRBD2	CASSQDGRKGLAGSSLYEQYF	TGTGCCAGCAGCCAAGATGGCCGGAAGGGACTAGCGGGATCTAGCCTCTACGAGCAGTACTTC
few	TRBV27	TRBJ2-7	TRBD1	CASAGQDSSYEQYF	TGTGCCAGCGCCGGACAGGACAGCTCCTACGAGCAGTACTTC
NA	TRBV4-3	TRBJ1-2	NA	CASSQAGGNYGYTF	TGCGCCAGCAGCCAAGCCGGCGGGAACTATGGCTACACCTTC